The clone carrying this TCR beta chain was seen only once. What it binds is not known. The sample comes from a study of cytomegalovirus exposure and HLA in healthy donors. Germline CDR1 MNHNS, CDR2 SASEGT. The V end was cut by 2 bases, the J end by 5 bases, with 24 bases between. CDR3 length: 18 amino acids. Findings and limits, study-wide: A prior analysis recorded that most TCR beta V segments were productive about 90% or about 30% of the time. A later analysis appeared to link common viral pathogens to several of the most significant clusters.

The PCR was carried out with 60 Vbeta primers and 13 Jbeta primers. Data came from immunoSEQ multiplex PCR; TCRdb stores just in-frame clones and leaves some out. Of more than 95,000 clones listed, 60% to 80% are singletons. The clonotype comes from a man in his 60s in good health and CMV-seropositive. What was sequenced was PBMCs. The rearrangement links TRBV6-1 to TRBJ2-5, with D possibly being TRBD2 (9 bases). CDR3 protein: CASSEQGASGDLRETQYF. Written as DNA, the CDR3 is TGTGCCAGCAGTGAACAGGGGGCTAGCGGGGACCTGAGGGAGACCCAGTACTTC.